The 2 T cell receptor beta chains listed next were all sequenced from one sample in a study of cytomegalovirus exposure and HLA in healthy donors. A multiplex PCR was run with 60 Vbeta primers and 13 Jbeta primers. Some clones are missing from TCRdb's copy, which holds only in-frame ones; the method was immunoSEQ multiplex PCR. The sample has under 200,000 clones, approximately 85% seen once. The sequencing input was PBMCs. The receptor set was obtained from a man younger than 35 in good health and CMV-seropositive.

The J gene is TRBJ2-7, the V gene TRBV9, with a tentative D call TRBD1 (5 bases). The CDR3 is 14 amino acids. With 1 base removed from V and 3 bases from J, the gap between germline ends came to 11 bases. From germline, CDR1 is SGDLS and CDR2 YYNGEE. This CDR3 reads CASSVSRVGYEQYF. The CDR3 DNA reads TGTGCCAGCAGCGTATCCAGGGTGGGCTACGAGCAGTACTTC.

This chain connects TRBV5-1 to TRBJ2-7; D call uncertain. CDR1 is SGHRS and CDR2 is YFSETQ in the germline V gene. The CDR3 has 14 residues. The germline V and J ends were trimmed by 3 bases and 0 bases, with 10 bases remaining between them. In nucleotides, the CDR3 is TGCGCCAGCAGCTCTATCCCGAACTCCTACGAGCAGTACTTC. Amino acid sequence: CASSSIPNSYEQYF.